The T cell receptor beta chain described here comes from a study of beta chain features in type 1 diabetes (dated by TCRdb to 2017 to 2018). A note on the overall study: Patients and healthy donors did not differ in mean age, gender distribution, total cell number or subset yield. A total of 85 million to 140 million sorted cells were examined across all samples, and a strong correlation was observed between cell number per subset and RNA yield. The study compared TCRB repertoires of sorted circulating CD4+ T cell subsets between recently diagnosed type 1 diabetes patients and matched healthy donors. Whereas all 30 or so donors provided naive and central memory subsets, regulatory and stem cell-like memory subsets were isolated from just 8 patients and roughly 8 healthy donors. General study outcomes and caveats: Because small numbers of individuals were included in the HLA sub-analyses, any influence of HLA type on TCRB rearrangement was left unresolved. A moderate but significant shortening of TCRB CDR3 length was observed in type 1 diabetes patients in all four CD4+ subsets. Shorter templates might have been favored by PCR, but patient and control samples were amplified and corrected together, so both groups would have been affected equally by any skew. Because cDNA was sequenced instead of genomic DNA, highly expressing activated cells could be over-represented, though the groups showed no difference in activation or CD3 levels. Naive, central memory and regulatory TCRB repertoires appeared more similar among patients than among healthy donors. At VDJ recombination sites, patients with type 1 diabetes made fewer insertions and deleted more nucleotides, a pattern implying thymic rearrangement abnormalities.

Comment on this clone: The antigen it binds to is not known. The record has no base qualities; no much larger clone is one base away.

Each donor gave one peripheral blood draw, about 110 mL on average, collected into heparinised tubes. A BD FACSAria II and a panel including CD45RO, CCR7, CD25, CD127, CD95 and CD27 were used to sort naive, central memory, regulatory and stem cell-like memory CD4+ T cells. Purity was above 95% for every sorted population. PBMCs were isolated immediately by Lymphoprep density gradient centrifugation and stained directly without culture. So that batch effects would be minimized, each experiment stained and sorted samples in pairs, pairing one healthy donor with one patient. The High Capacity cDNA Reverse Transcription Kit was used to reverse transcribe all of the isolated RNA, meaning that expressed TCRB transcripts were what got sequenced. Deep immunoSEQ sequencing was performed on naive, central memory and regulatory T cell samples, with an average of approximately 3.9 million total reads per sample. Sorted cells were lysed in RLT buffer, and RNA was extracted using DNase-treated RNeasy Micro or Mini kits according to cell number. Each cell subset was processed on its own to prevent cross-contamination, while patient and healthy donor samples were processed together. The immunoSEQ multiplex PCR was used to amplify TCRB sequences from cDNA, yielding 87-bp fragments that span the CDR3 region. Amplicons were sequenced on the Illumina HiSeq platform. As for the original processing: PCR bias was corrected computationally using synthetic template baselines, and reads within Hamming distance 2 were collapsed, with unmergeable singletons discarded. Reads were aligned against IMGT to assign V, D and J genes, CDR3 length and insertions or deletions at six rearrangement sites. Within each subset, clonotype counts were normalized to sorted cell number, after which true diversity and Gini coefficients were computed with the tcR R package. Repertoire sharing was quantified using the overlap coefficient calculated on TCRB nucleotide sequences. TCRdb took over this immuneACCESS table, retaining in-frame rearrangements with V and J assigned. Such tables are incomplete; in checked studies, under half of the missing clones stem from an unresolved V gene, and the remainder is unexplained. The V and J calls and clone size are taken from that table; D and trimming were inferred from the DNA. For this sample there are around 300,000 clones; under 8.5% appear just once. The ten largest clones take up more than 0.9% of the sample.

Measured from the cysteine to the phenylalanine, the CDR3 is 15 residues long. Left in the record is the CDR3 DNA by itself, 45 bases read in frame from the first base. As encoded in the germline V gene, CDR1 is MNHEY while CDR2 is SVGAGI. V is reduced by 0 bases and J by 1 base, leaving a spacing of 8 bases between them. Sequenced input: central memory CD4+ T cells from blood. The clonotype originates from a young woman in good health. The chain is made from TRBV6-5 and TRBJ2-3; the D segment cannot be called with confidence. The CDR3: CASSYSDWGTDTQYF. The sequenced DNA is TGTGCCAGCAGTTACTCAGATTGGGGCACAGATACGCAGTATTTT.